This T cell receptor (beta chain) was documented in a study of shared T cell receptors in the human thymus. Here immunoSEQ multiplex PCR was the method, and the copy in TCRdb shows in-frame clones only, minus some. The top ten clones hold 0.015% to 0.025% of a sample with about 400,000 clones, just under 95% of them seen once. The clonotype comes from a human donor. Input material: thymocytes.

The CDR3 nucleotides are TGTGCCAGCAGCCGACAGGGGGTGGATCAGCCCCAGCATTTT. Translating gives CASSRQGVDQPQHF. V usage is TRBV27 and J usage is TRBJ1-5; 9 bases fit TRBD1. Germline-derived CDR1 and CDR2 are MNHEY and SMNVEV (reference sequence). Trimming cost V 6 bases and J 5 bases; bases outside gene matches: 5. The CDR3 consists of 14 residues.